This T cell receptor (beta chain) stems from a study of regulatory T cells in long-lasting Graves disease. As for time point: persistent/refractory GD, antithyroid drugs over 5 years with positive TRAb. Isolated PBMC RNA provided the starting material for the TCR library. Patients came from an endocrinology department in Xi'an, China. Blood from the periphery, approximately 10 milliliters in all, was drawn into EDTA tubes. Trimming removed 7 bases at V and 3 bases at J, with 10 bases between. The CDR3 consists of 11 residues. The germline CDR1 and CDR2 sequences are GTSNPN and SVGIG (reference sequence). In regard to this clonotype: Its target is not known.

Findings and limits, study-wide: The number of shared public clonotypes was higher in persistent patients (around 2,500) than new patients (around 890). Examination was confined to peripheral blood, excluding thyroid tissue.

CDR3 regions were amplified by Arm-PCR using iRepertoire HTBI primers to build TCR beta libraries. One entry per CDR3 protein results from TCRdb running MiXCR on the multiplex PCR reads. The profile shows about 400,000 distinct CDR3 sequences, under 25% of them singletons. V and J are TRBV30 and TRBJ2-7; D is ambiguous. The TCR originated in a female donor with Graves disease. Source: peripheral blood mononuclear cells (PBMCs), taken when the disease was refractory, from a patient treated with antithyroid drugs. The CDR3 region is CASLWGYEQYF. DNA for the CDR3: TGTGCCTCCCTATGGGGCTACGAGCAGTACTTC.